The 31 T cell receptor beta chains given below trace back to one sample, sequenced in a study of vaccination and CD4 T cells after COVID-19. The Oncomine TCR Beta short-read assay sequenced DNA from cultured CD4+ T cells. Each CDR3 protein gets one entry after TCRdb re-called the PCR reads with MiXCR. The table has approximately 12,000 distinct CDR3 sequences, approximately 61% seen once; the top ten hold 8%. No antigen is known for these receptors. The treatment is: roughly 11-day PBMC culture with coronavirus spike peptide pools or control peptides (ViraFEST assay). The sample consisted of CD4+ T cells from blood, cultured in vitro. Receptor source: a human donor who had recovered from COVID-19.

The chain carries TRBV7-2 and TRBJ1-2, with 9 bases fitting TRBD1. The CDR3 is 15 amino acids. The V gene's germline CDR1 is SGHTA and CDR2 FQGNSA. Trimming cost V 4 bases and J 6 bases; bases outside gene matches: 9. CDR3 coding DNA: TGTGCCAGCAGCTCCAGGACAGGGGTGTTCGATGGCTACACCTTC. Translation: CASSSRTGVFDGYTF.

This chain links TRBV20-1 with TRBJ2-1, with D unresolved. The germline V gene has CDR1 DFQATT and CDR2 SNEGSKA (reference sequence). Trimming took off 5 bases at V and 0 bases at J, with 8 bases between the two ends. CDR3 length equals 13 residues. CDR3 residues: CSARFSSYNEQFF. In DNA form, the CDR3 reads TGCAGTGCTCGGTTCAGCTCCTACAATGAGCAGTTCTTC.

The gene calls are TRBV20-1 and TRBJ2-7, with 10 bases aligning to TRBD2. This CDR3 contains 11 residues. The germline V gene has CDR1 DFQATT and CDR2 SNEGSKA (reference sequence). J lost 6 bases, V lost 6 bases, and 2 bases had no gene match. The CDR3 loop is CSALAGAEQYF. Written as DNA, the CDR3 is TGCAGTGCCCTAGCGGGAGCCGAGCAGTACTTC.

The genes are TRBV7-9 and TRBJ2-6, with TRBD2 as a possible D gene (6 bases). CDR3 size: 14 residues. Trimming cost V 11 bases and J 3 bases, with 14 bases left between them. The germline V gene encodes CDR1 SEHNR and CDR2 FQNEAQ (reference sequence). DNA of the CDR3: TGTGCCGGGGGGAGCAGGAGTGGGGCCAACGTCCTGACTTTC. Protein: CAGGSRSGANVLTF.

J is TRBJ2-1 and V is TRBV20-1, with a tentative D call TRBD2 (6 bases). CDR3 length: 13 residues. In germline, CDR1 is DFQATT, CDR2 SNEGSKA (reference sequence). V was trimmed by 7 bases and J by 8 bases, leaving 18 bases between them. CDR3 sequence: CSVISGSIDEQFF. DNA of the CDR3: TGCAGTGTGATCAGCGGGTCAATCGATGAGCAGTTCTTC.

The genes are TRBV20-1 and TRBJ1-2, with D hard to call. Trimming removed 5 bases from V and 4 bases from J, with 20 bases in between. The CDR3 contains 15 residues. Germline V gives CDR1 DFQATT, CDR2 SNEGSKA (reference sequence). CDR3 in amino acids: CSALPKLPGFYGYTF. The DNA of the CDR3 is TGCAGTGCTTTACCAAAGCTACCGGGCTTCTATGGCTACACCTTC.

The chain uses TRBV20-1 and TRBJ2-2; D might be TRBD2 (5 bases). V lost 4 bases, J lost 2 bases, and 8 bases lay in between. The CDR3 loop spans 13 amino acids. CDR1 is DFQATT, CDR2 SNEGSKA, per germline (reference sequence). The CDR3 region is CSATSRNTGELFF. CDR3 in DNA: TGCAGTGCTACTAGCAGAAACACCGGGGAGCTGTTTTTT.

The genes are TRBV24-1 and TRBJ2-6; 7 nucleotides match TRBD1. The CDR3 has 16 residues. V trimming: 4 bases; J trimming: 0 bases; junction bases outside the gene matches: 2. Germline loops: CDR1 KGHDR, CDR2 SFDVKD. CDR3 residues: CATSDPGGSGANVLTF. CDR3 nucleotides: TGTGCCACCAGTGACCCAGGGGGCTCTGGGGCCAACGTCCTGACTTTC.

DNA for the CDR3: TGCAGTGCTAACGCCCCGGGACAGACAAGCGACACTGAAGCTTTCTTT. It yields the protein CSANAPGQTSDTEAFF. The chain links TRBV20-1 to TRBJ1-1; 7 positions match TRBD1. Germline CDR1 and CDR2: DFQATT and SNEGSKA (reference sequence). The CDR3 consists of 16 residues. Trimming cost V 4 bases and J 3 bases; bases outside gene matches: 14.

This sequence joins TRBV7-2 and TRBJ2-1, with TRBD2 matching over 9 bases. The CDR3 is made up of 15 amino acids. The trim removed 5 bases at V and 8 bases at J, leaving 10 bases unmatched. Germline V gives CDR1 SGHTA, CDR2 FQGNSA. The CDR3 reads CASSPPGLANHEQFF. In DNA form, the CDR3 reads TGTGCCAGCAGCCCGCCGGGACTAGCAAACCATGAGCAGTTCTTC.

The gene calls are TRBV27 and TRBJ2-1; 10 bases agree with TRBD2. Germline V gives CDR1 MNHEY, CDR2 SMNVEV (reference sequence). The V gene end was trimmed by 7 bases and the J gene end by 9 bases; junction bases not matched to a gene: 12. The length of the CDR3 is 15 residues. The CDR3 DNA is TGTGCCAGCAAATCTAGCGGGAGTTTGGCGGGTGAGCAGTTCTTC. Its protein is CASKSSGSLAGEQFF.

The chain links TRBV2 to TRBJ1-2, with TRBD1 matching over 7 bases. The V and J ends lost 7 bases and 6 bases, in that order; junction bases with no gene match: 8. Germline values: CDR1 SNHLY, CDR2 FYNNEI. The CDR3 totals 13 residues. This chain's CDR3 is CASTTTRGDGYTF. Here the CDR3 DNA reads TGTGCCAGCACCACAACCAGGGGGGATGGCTACACCTTC.

The chain carries TRBV7-9 and TRBJ1-1; 8 positions agree with TRBD1. J was trimmed by 7 bases and V by 2 bases; bases with no gene match: 6. Germline V gives CDR1 SEHNR, CDR2 FQNEAQ (reference sequence). This CDR3 has 14 amino acids. The CDR3 nucleotides are TGTGCCAGCAGCTTACAGGGGGCAATGGGTGAAGCTTTCTTT. It yields the protein CASSLQGAMGEAFF. Full variable domain (missing parts from reference TRBV7-9 and TRBJ1-1): DTGVSQNPRHKITKRGQNVTFRCDPISEHNRLYWYRQTLGQGPEFLTYFQNEAQLEKSRLLSDRFSAERPKGSFSTLEIQRTEQGDSAMYLCASSLQGAMGEAFFGQGTRLTVV.

The chain recombines TRBV30 with TRBJ2-5, with TRBD1 as a possible D gene (6 bases). This CDR3 contains 14 residues. Germline values: CDR1 GTSNPN, CDR2 SVGIG (reference sequence). V dropped 4 bases and J dropped 2 bases, with 14 bases sitting between them. The CDR3, as DNA: TGTGCCTGGACCAGGGGATTCACTCAAGAGACCCAGTACTTC. Translated, it gives CAWTRGFTQETQYF.

The chain uses TRBV30 and TRBJ2-5; TRBD2 is a possible D gene (5 bases). CDR3 length: 12 amino acids. The germline gives CDR1 GTSNPN, CDR2 SVGIG (reference sequence). Between the trimmed V and J ends, which lost 1 base and 10 bases, there was a span of 13 bases. CDR3 region: CAWSAPWEYQYF. The DNA of the CDR3 is TGTGCCTGGAGTGCCCCCTGGGAGTACCAGTACTTC.

The J gene is TRBJ2-3, the V gene TRBV21-1; the tabulated D call, TRBD1, remains unverified against the DNA. TRBV21-1 is termed a pseudogene. CDR3 size: 18 residues. CDR3 coding DNA: TGTGCCAGCAGCAAACCCCTAGTTACAGGGCTTAGCACAGATACGCAGTATTTT. It translates to CASSKPLVTGLSTDTQYF.

The rearrangement links TRBV20-1 to TRBJ1-5, with D hard to call. CDR3 length equals 15 residues. V shed 7 bases and J shed 0 bases, with 16 bases lying between them. Looked up from germline, CDR1 is DFQATT and CDR2 is SNEGSKA (reference sequence). CDR3 nucleotide sequence: TGCAGTGTTATCCCGCCAGGATATAGCAATCAGCCCCAGCATTTT. Protein: CSVIPPGYSNQPQHF.

This clonotype was seen only once. The chain joins TRBV6-1 to TRBJ2-3, with unresolved D. Germline values: CDR1 MNHNS, CDR2 SASEGT. V gave up 0 bases and J gave up 5 bases, with 9 bases separating them. The CDR3 contains 14 residues. The CDR3 region is CASSEALEIDTQYF. The DNA for the CDR3 is TGTGCCAGCAGTGAAGCGCTAGAAATAGATACGCAGTATTTT.

The chain employs TRBV7-3 and TRBJ1-1; 8 nucleotides line up with TRBD1. Germline CDR1 reads SGHTA; CDR2 reads FQGTGA. This CDR3 region has 14 residues. V was clipped by 2 bases and J by 4 bases; unmatched bases: 3. The CDR3 nucleotides read TGTGCCAGCAGCTTACAGGGGGCCAGCACTGAAGCTTTCTTT. Translation: CASSLQGASTEAFF.

J is TRBJ1-5 and V is TRBV4-3; D is unresolved. Germline CDR1 reads LGHNA; CDR2 reads YSLEER. The CDR3 is made up of 15 amino acids. V lost 0 bases to trimming and J lost 0 bases, with 6 bases between them. CDR3 bases: TGCGCCAGCAGCCAAGATCTATCTAGCAATCAGCCCCAGCATTTT. Translation: CASSQDLSSNQPQHF.

The chain is built from TRBV5-4 and TRBJ1-2; 7 positions match TRBD1. V was pared by 4 bases and J by 4 bases, with 7 bases of the junction left unmatched. Looked up from germline, CDR1 is SGHNT and CDR2 is YYREEE (reference sequence). CDR3 length equals 14 residues. In DNA, the CDR3 is TGTGCCAGCAGCACTCAGGGACAGCCCTATGGCTACACCTTC. It codes for CASSTQGQPYGYTF.

The V and J genes are TRBV20-1 and TRBJ1-4; no firm D call. Germline CDR1 reads DFQATT; CDR2 reads SNEGSKA (reference sequence). CDR3 length: 12 amino acids. V gave up 7 bases and J gave up 2 bases, with 8 bases separating them. CDR3 residues: CSGRSTNEKLFF. The CDR3 DNA reads as TGCAGTGGGAGGAGTACTAATGAAAAACTGTTTTTT.

Of note for this clonotype: In this CDR3 the conserved last residue, phenylalanine or tryptophan, is missing, so a read error is likely. The chain combines TRBV20-1 with TRBJ1-6; 8 positions match TRBD1. The CDR3 length is 16 residues. V shed 8 bases, J shed 6 bases, and the junction held 15 bases outside the gene matches. The V gene's germline CDR1 is DFQATT and CDR2 SNEGSKA (reference sequence). Written as DNA, the CDR3 is TGCAGTCTGACAGGGGCCGCAATGGTCGGTAATTCACCCCTCCACGTT. It encodes CSLTGAAMVGNSPLHV.

This chain links TRBV7-2 with TRBJ2-5; D unresolved. CDR3 length: 15 amino acids. In germline, CDR1 is SGHTA, CDR2 FQGNSA. The germline V and J ends were trimmed by 6 bases and 5 bases, with 19 bases remaining between them. In nucleotides, the CDR3 is TGTGCCAGCAGACGCACTCCCTCTTTTACTGAGACCCAGTACTTC. It yields the protein CASRRTPSFTETQYF.

This clonotype came up a few times. The V gene is TRBV6-2 or TRBV6-3, the J gene TRBJ1-5; the D gene is possibly TRBD1 (6 bases). CDR3 length: 17 residues. Germline CDR1 reads MNHEY; CDR2 reads SVGEGT. Between the trimmed V and J ends, which lost 7 bases and 4 bases, there was a span of 23 bases. CDR3 sequence: CASNTPLEAGDNQPQHF. DNA for the CDR3: TGTGCCAGCAACACACCTCTGGAGGCAGGGGATAATCAGCCCCAGCATTTT.

The rearrangement links TRBV6-2 or TRBV6-3 to TRBJ2-7; a weak D match, TRBD1 (6 bases). The CDR3 consists of 14 residues. V shed 5 bases and J shed 3 bases, with 14 bases lying between them. CDR1 and CDR2 from the germline V gene are MNHEY and SVGEGT. The CDR3 loop is CASSRGQTFYEQYF. In DNA form, the CDR3 reads TGTGCCAGCAGTCGTGGACAGACCTTCTACGAGCAGTACTTC.

This rearrangement joins TRBV28 to TRBJ2-7; 9 bases agree with TRBD2. Unmatched junction bases numbered 15, after V lost 1 base and J lost 5 bases. The germline V gene encodes CDR1 MDHEN and CDR2 SYDVKM. The CDR3 has 18 amino acids. The CDR3 sequence is CASSLYGGSGSFRHEQYF. The CDR3 nucleotides are TGTGCCAGCAGTTTATATGGCGGTAGCGGGAGTTTTCGCCACGAGCAGTACTTC.

The chain recombines TRBV3-1 with TRBJ2-7; D uncertain. CDR3 length: 14 amino acids. V shed 0 bases and J shed 3 bases, with 9 bases lying between them. Germline V gives CDR1 LGHDT, CDR2 YNNKEL (reference sequence). CDR3 nucleotides: TGTGCCAGCAGCCAAGATCTGGGTGGCTACGAGCAGTACTTC. This translates into CASSQDLGGYEQYF.

In its sample, this clonotype was seen once. The gene calls are TRBV20-1 and TRBJ2-5, with 8 bases fitting TRBD2. V lost 6 bases and J lost 5; bases outside the gene matches: 5. Germline lookup yields CDR1 DFQATT and CDR2 SNEGSKA (reference sequence). This CDR3 region has 12 residues. The CDR3 DNA sequence: TGCAGTGCCGGGAGGGCCAGTGAGACCCAGTACTTC. This translates into CSAGRASETQYF.

This clonotype was seen a single time. CDR3 DNA: TGTGCCAGCAGTTTAGTGGGATTGTCCATTGAGCAGTTCTTC. Translating it yields CASSLVGLSIEQFF. V and J are TRBV27 and TRBJ2-1, with D hard to call. Germline V lookup: CDR1 MNHEY, CDR2 SMNVEV (reference sequence). CDR3 size: 14 residues. V gave up 2 bases and J gave up 9 bases, with 14 bases separating them.

This rearrangement joins TRBV10-3 to TRBJ2-7; maybe TRBD2 (6 bases). The germline V gene has CDR1 ENHRY and CDR2 SYGVKD. Trimming left V 7 bases short and J 4 bases short, with 11 bases between. This CDR3 region has 12 residues. As DNA, the CDR3 is TGTGCCATCAACGGGGACTCTTACGAGCAGTACTTC. It codes for CAINGDSYEQYF.